These 29 T cell receptor beta chains were all obtained from the same sample, sequenced in a study of cytomegalovirus exposure and HLA in healthy donors. The PCR was carried out with 60 Vbeta primers and 13 Jbeta primers. Generated by immunoSEQ multiplex PCR, the TCRdb table keeps only in-frame clones and is missing some. The sample contains around 130,000 clones, 60% to 85% of which appear only once. The material sequenced was PBMCs. The receptors stem from a man younger than 40 in good health and CMV-seronegative.

Only a few counts were recorded for this clone. V usage is TRBV7-9 and J usage is TRBJ2-7; 8 nucleotides align to TRBD1. With 5 bases clipped from V and 3 bases from J, the junction kept 9 bases outside the gene matches. This CDR3 is built from 15 residues. CDR1 is SEHNR and CDR2 is FQNEAQ in the germline V gene (reference sequence). CDR3 bases: TGTGCCAGCAGCAAACTGGACAGGGTTGACTACGAGCAGTACTTC. As protein: CASSKLDRVDYEQYF.

This sequence joins TRBV11-3 and TRBJ1-1, with TRBD1 matching 11 bases. The trim removed 4 bases at V and 8 bases at J, leaving 3 bases unmatched. CDR1 and CDR2 from the germline V gene are SGHNT and YENEEA. The CDR3 has 13 amino acids. CDR3 bases: TGTGCCAGCAGCTGGACAGGGGGCCAGGAAGCTTTCTTT. It translates to CASSWTGGQEAFF.

The chain links TRBV6-5 to TRBJ2-1, with a weak D call TRBD1 (7 bases). V lost 0 bases, J lost 6 bases, and 9 bases lay in between. Per the germline V gene, CDR1 is MNHEY and CDR2 is SVGAGI. The length of the CDR3 is 14 residues. This CDR3 is CASSYSQGGNEQFF. CDR3 sequence (DNA): TGTGCCAGCAGTTACTCCCAGGGGGGCAATGAGCAGTTCTTC.

This sequence joins TRBV28 and TRBJ2-1; tentative D call: TRBD2 (5 bases). V was shortened by 5 bases and J by 8 bases, with 16 bases between the two germline ends. In germline, CDR1 is MDHEN, CDR2 SYDVKM. The CDR3 totals 14 residues. CDR3 sequence (DNA): TGTGCCAGCAGTCCGCAAGCGGCATATCATGAGCAGTTCTTC. Translated: CASSPQAAYHEQFF.

The chain joins TRBV27 to TRBJ2-2; D may be TRBD1 (5 bases). CDR3 length: 13 amino acids. The V end lost 6 bases, the J end lost 6 bases, and 11 bases lay between the germline ends. Germline-derived CDR1 and CDR2 are MNHEY and SMNVEV (reference sequence). The CDR3 loop is CASSFRESGELFF. In DNA, the CDR3 is TGTGCCAGCAGCTTCAGGGAATCCGGGGAGCTGTTTTTT.

The chain has TRBV4-3 and TRBJ2-1; TRBD2 matches at 7 bases. Germline lookup yields CDR1 LGHNA and CDR2 YSLEER. The CDR3 length is 17 residues. Trimming removed 0 bases from V and 3 bases from J; junction bases left unmatched: 8. The CDR3 sequence: CASSQDPRTSRYNEQFF. DNA of the CDR3: TGCGCCAGCAGCCAAGATCCCCGGACTAGTCGCTACAATGAGCAGTTCTTC.

As to this clone: The sample holds other DNA sequences that translate to the same CDR3. CDR3 DNA sequence: TGCAGCGTTTCAGGGACAAGCTACGAGCAGTACTTC. It is translated as CSVSGTSYEQYF. This chain joins TRBV29-1 and TRBJ2-7, with D possibly matching TRBD1 (6 bases). With 5 bases removed from V and 3 bases from J, the gap between germline ends came to 11 bases. The CDR3 runs 12 residues. CDR1 and CDR2 (germline): SQVTM, ANQGSEA.

The V gene is TRBV27, the J gene TRBJ1-1; a possible D gene is TRBD1 (5 bases). Germline CDR1 and CDR2: MNHEY and SMNVEV (reference sequence). The CDR3 loop spans 15 amino acids. Trimming removed 5 bases from V and 1 base from J, with 14 bases in between. CDR3 DNA: TGTGCCAGCAGTCCCAGAGCACAGGAGAACACTGAAGCTTTCTTT. Amino acids: CASSPRAQENTEAFF.

This clone occurred a few times. J is TRBJ2-7 and V is TRBV28, with TRBD1 as a possible D gene (5 bases). CDR3 length: 13 residues. V dropped 3 bases and J dropped 3 bases, with 9 bases sitting between them. In germline, CDR1 is MDHEN, CDR2 SYDVKM. CDR3 region: CASSLGQVYEQYF. The CDR3 DNA is TGTGCCAGCAGTTTGGGGCAGGTCTACGAGCAGTACTTC.

This chain joins TRBV19 and TRBJ1-1; weak D call: TRBD1 (5 bases). V was clipped by 3 bases and J by 5 bases, with 10 bases between them. This CDR3 comprises 13 residues. CDR1 and CDR2 from the germline V gene are LNHDA and SQIVND (reference sequence). CDR3 sequence reads: CASSIQGGTEAFF. CDR3 in DNA: TGTGCCAGTAGTATCCAGGGAGGGACTGAAGCTTTCTTT.

The rearrangement uses TRBV27 and TRBJ2-7; no definite D call. The CDR3 has 13 amino acids. The V end lost 3 bases, the J end lost 4 bases, and 10 bases lay between the germline ends. The germline gives CDR1 MNHEY, CDR2 SMNVEV (reference sequence). The CDR3 sequence is CASSFIGGYEQYF. The CDR3 DNA follows: TGTGCCAGCAGTTTCATCGGCGGTTACGAGCAGTACTTC.

The chain links TRBV6-1 to TRBJ1-4; TRBD1 aligns across 8 bases. The CDR3 runs 15 residues. The junction had 8 bases not matched to a gene; V was cut back by 4 bases and J by 7 bases. The germline V gene encodes CDR1 MNHNS and CDR2 SASEGT. In DNA form, the CDR3 reads TGTGCCAGCAGTGTCGTAGTGACAGGGGCTGAAAAACTGTTTTTT. Translation: CASSVVVTGAEKLFF.

This sequence joins TRBV28 and TRBJ1-2; D gene ambiguous. Trimming stripped 6 bases from V and 5 bases from J, with 7 bases between. Looked up from germline, CDR1 is MDHEN and CDR2 is SYDVKM. CDR3 length: 11 amino acids. CDR3: CASRAGYGYTF. CDR3 DNA: TGTGCCAGCAGGGCGGGGTATGGCTACACCTTC.

The chain couples TRBV18 to TRBJ2-2, with D possibly matching TRBD2 (5 bases). The CDR3 is made up of 15 amino acids. Germline V gene data show CDR1 as KGHSH and CDR2 as LQKENI. Trimming removed 8 bases at V and 4 bases at J, with 17 bases between. The DNA of the CDR3 is TGTGCCAGCCCCGGAGCGGATACCCCCACCGGGGAGCTGTTTTTT. Residues: CASPGADTPTGELFF.

The V call is TRBV28, the J call TRBJ2-3; tentative D call: TRBD2 (5 bases). V was cut by 2 bases and J by 4 bases, with 16 bases left in between. The CDR3 is made up of 16 amino acids. Per germline, CDR1 MDHEN and CDR2 SYDVKM. The DNA for the CDR3 is TGTGCCAGCAGTTTAATGGCTAGCCCTCTTCCAGATACGCAGTATTTT. Encoded protein: CASSLMASPLPDTQYF.

The V and J genes are TRBV2 and TRBJ2-1; 10 nucleotides match TRBD1. V lost 8 bases, J lost 4 bases, and 2 bases stayed unmatched. The CDR3 sequence is 13 residues long. CDR1 is SNHLY, CDR2 FYNNEI, per germline. The CDR3, as DNA: TGTGCCAGCGGGACAGGGGATTACAATGAGCAGTTCTTC. Its protein product is CASGTGDYNEQFF.

The gene calls are TRBV5-4 and TRBJ1-3; 8 bases fit TRBD1. J lost 0 bases, V lost 3 bases, and 8 bases had no gene match. Germline CDR1 reads SGHNT; CDR2 reads YYREEE (reference sequence). The CDR3 contains 17 residues. The DNA of the CDR3 is TGTGCCAGCAGCTCCACAGGGGGTGCTTACTCTGGAAACACCATATATTTT. This encodes CASSSTGGAYSGNTIYF. Using reference TRBV5-4 and TRBJ1-3 for the parts outside the CDR3, the full variable domain is ETGVTQSPTHLIKTRGQQVTLRCSSQSGHNTVSWYQQALGQGPQFIFQYYREEENGRGNFPPRFSGLQFPNYSSELNVNALELDDSALYLCASSSTGGAYSGNTIYFGEGSWLTVV.

The rearrangement uses TRBV18 and TRBJ1-4; tentatively, D is TRBD1 (5 bases). Germline V lookup: CDR1 KGHSH, CDR2 LQKENI. The length of the CDR3 is 13 residues. V shed 4 bases and J shed 6 bases, with 9 bases lying between them. CDR3 loop: CASSLSTDEKLFF. Written as DNA, the CDR3 is TGTGCCAGCTCACTCTCGACAGATGAAAAACTGTTTTTT. Supplemented by reference TRBV18 and TRBJ1-4, the full variable domain reads NAGVMQNPRHLVRRRGQEARLRCSPMKGHSHVYWYRQLPEEGLKFMVYLQKENIIDESGMPKERFSAEFPKEGPSILRIQQVVRGDSAAYFCASSLSTDEKLFFGSGTQLSVL.

The chain is built from TRBV19 and TRBJ2-1; 12 bases agree with TRBD1. The CDR3 totals 15 residues. The ends lost 7 bases at V and 6 bases at J; junction bases unmatched: 7. CDR1 LNHDA and CDR2 SQIVND come from the germline V gene (reference sequence). The CDR3 here is CASTLRDRGPNEQFF. CDR3 coding DNA: TGTGCCAGTACCCTCCGGGACAGGGGGCCCAATGAGCAGTTCTTC. Based on the CDR3 plus reference TRBV19 and TRBJ2-1, the full variable domain is DGGITQSPKYLFRKEGQNVTLSCEQNLNHDAMYWYRQDPGQGLRLIYYSQIVNDFQKGDIAEGYSVSREKKESFPLTVTSAQKNPTAFYLCASTLRDRGPNEQFFGPGTRLTVL.

J is TRBJ2-7 and V is TRBV27; 12 nucleotides match TRBD2. V dropped 5 bases and J dropped 4; count of bases not matched to a gene: 6. From germline, CDR1 is MNHEY and CDR2 SMNVEV (reference sequence). The CDR3 is 15 residues long. CDR3 DNA sequence: TGTGCCAGCAGTGGACTAGCGGGGAGTCTTTACGAGCAGTACTTC. Amino acids: CASSGLAGSLYEQYF.

This clone appeared a few times. This sequence joins TRBV5-1 and TRBJ1-3; D call uncertain. The CDR3 length is 15 residues. CDR1 is SGHRS, CDR2 YFSETQ, per germline. The germline V and J ends were trimmed by 4 bases and 4 bases, with 15 bases remaining between them. The CDR3 sequence: CASSPPGGHGNTIYF. For the CDR3, the DNA is TGCGCCAGCAGCCCCCCAGGAGGGCACGGAAACACCATATATTTT.

This clone occurred a few times. The chain employs TRBV5-1 and TRBJ2-3; weak D call: TRBD1 (6 bases). This CDR3 spans 16 amino acids. V shed 1 base and J shed 1 base, with 13 bases lying between them. Per the germline V gene, CDR1 is SGHRS and CDR2 is YFSETQ. CDR3 protein: CASSLWTEPRTDTQYF. In nucleotides, the CDR3 is TGCGCCAGCAGCTTGTGGACAGAACCACGCACAGATACGCAGTATTTT.

V usage is TRBV7-6 and J usage is TRBJ2-7, with 11 positions matching TRBD2. The CDR3 contains 14 residues. CDR1 SGHVS and CDR2 FNYEAQ come from the germline V gene. Losses at the gene ends were 5 bases for V and 6 bases for J; bases not matched to a gene: 6. Here the CDR3 DNA reads TGTGCCAGCAGCCTTAGCGGGAGGGTAGGCGAGCAGTACTTC. Its translation is CASSLSGRVGEQYF.

This rearrangement joins TRBV9 to TRBJ1-6, with no clear D. The CDR3 sequence is 16 residues long. The germline gives CDR1 SGDLS, CDR2 YYNGEE. With 3 bases removed from V and 0 bases from J, the gap between germline ends came to 10 bases. Here the CDR3 DNA reads TGTGCCAGCAGCGCTGACTTGAGCTCCTATAATTCACCCCTCCACTTT. The encoded protein is CASSADLSSYNSPLHF.

As for this clone: Its ends do not fully match the called genes, so a read error is possible. The CDR3 sequence: CASSQGTGEWETQYF. The CDR3 DNA sequence: TGTGCTAGCAGCCAAGGGACAGGGGAGTGGGAGACCCAGTACTTC. The rearrangement uses TRBV7-7 and TRBJ2-5, with 10 bases that match TRBD1. The CDR3 totals 15 residues. CDR1 is SSHAT and CDR2 is FNYEAQ in the germline V gene (reference sequence).

This rearrangement joins TRBV19 to TRBJ2-1, with D possibly TRBD2 on 5 matching bases. The CDR3 spans 18 residues. CDR1 LNHDA and CDR2 SQIVND come from the germline V gene (reference sequence). The V gene lost 0 bases and the J gene lost 1 base, with 16 bases spanning the gap. The CDR3: CASSIDGPSFVSYNEQFF. The CDR3 DNA reads TGTGCCAGTAGTATAGATGGTCCTAGCTTTGTGTCCTACAATGAGCAGTTCTTC.

This clone was observed a few times. The chain recombines TRBV29-1 with TRBJ1-1, with TRBD1 as a possible D gene (6 bases). CDR3 size: 14 residues. The ends were cut back, 3 bases at V and 3 bases at J, with 14 bases in the middle. Germline CDR1 SQVTM, CDR2 ANQGSEA. The CDR3 bases are TGCAGCGTTGATGAGGCACAGGGATACACTGAAGCTTTCTTT. Translated, it gives CSVDEAQGYTEAFF.

This clone was observed once. The CDR3 coding sequence is TGTGCCAGCTCAAGGGACAGGGGTTCGGCTGGGGCCAACGTCCTGACTTTC. Translation: CASSRDRGSAGANVLTF. The chain has TRBV18 and TRBJ2-6, with 10 bases matching TRBD1. The CDR3 extends over 17 amino acids. Per the germline V gene, CDR1 is KGHSH and CDR2 is LQKENI. Trimming took 5 bases from V and 2 from J; bases not matched to a gene: 6.

The chain links TRBV30 to TRBJ1-6; weak D call: TRBD1 (6 bases). The CDR3 covers 15 residues. The V end was cut by 1 base, the J end by 7 bases, with 14 bases between. The V gene's germline CDR1 is GTSNPN and CDR2 SVGIG (reference sequence). The CDR3 nucleotides are TGTGCCTGGAGTGGGCAGGGGCCTTTGAATTCACCCCTCCACTTT. This translates into CAWSGQGPLNSPLHF.